Following are 27 T cell receptor beta chains from one sample sequenced in a study of cytomegalovirus exposure and HLA in healthy donors. Sequenced by immunoSEQ multiplex PCR; TCRdb stores in-frame clones only, minus some. The sample carries around 180,000 clones, roughly 84% recorded once. The sequenced sample was PBMCs. Source of these receptors: a man aged 18 to 30 in good health and CMV-seropositive.

The rearrangement joins TRBV28 to TRBJ2-3; 7 bases map to TRBD2. The CDR3 has 14 amino acids. Trimming removed 9 bases from V and 0 bases from J; junction bases left unmatched: 6. Germline CDR1 reads MDHEN; CDR2 reads SYDVKM. CDR3 DNA sequence: TGTGCCAGTCACGGGGGGTTTAGCACAGATACGCAGTATTTT. It is translated as CASHGGFSTDTQYF.

The gene calls are TRBV4-1 and TRBJ2-3; TRBD2 is a possible D gene (5 bases). The CDR3 is 16 amino acids. Germline CDR1 MGHRA, CDR2 YSYEKL. Deletions cut 0 bases from V and 1 base from J, with 11 bases between. The DNA for the CDR3 is TGCGCCAGCAGCCAAGAAGGTAGCGACCGCACAGATACGCAGTATTTT. Protein: CASSQEGSDRTDTQYF.

The V call is TRBV10-3, the J call TRBJ2-5, with TRBD2 matching over 9 bases. Germline CDR1 and CDR2: ENHRY and SYGVKD. J was trimmed by 5 bases and V by 6 bases; bases with no gene match: 7. This CDR3 is 14 amino acids long. In DNA form, the CDR3 reads TGTGCCATCAGCGAGGGACTAGCTGTTGAGACCCAGTACTTC. This translates into CAISEGLAVETQYF.

The V and J genes are TRBV28 and TRBJ1-2; 7 nucleotides line up with TRBD1. The CDR3 is made up of 12 amino acids. Germline V gene sequence: CDR1 MDHEN, CDR2 SYDVKM. After removal of 6 bases from V and 6 bases from J, the junction contained 4 bases not matched to a gene. The CDR3 DNA sequence: TGTGCCAGCAGCATCAGGGGGAATGGCTACACCTTC. It codes for CASSIRGNGYTF.

V gene TRBV6-6 combines with J gene TRBJ2-1; D uncertain. The ends were cut back, 5 bases at V and 0 bases at J, with 11 bases in the middle. This CDR3 has 15 residues. Germline assignment: CDR1 MNHNY and CDR2 SVGAGI (reference sequence). CDR3 residues: CASSPHLSSYNEQFF. CDR3 DNA: TGTGCCAGCAGTCCGCACTTGAGCTCCTACAATGAGCAGTTCTTC.

The V gene is TRBV19, the J gene TRBJ1-4; the D is unclear. CDR3 length equals 15 residues. The V end lost 8 bases, the J end lost 6 bases, and 19 bases lay between the germline ends. The germline gives CDR1 LNHDA, CDR2 SQIVND (reference sequence). The CDR3 reads CASRSDSLRDEKLFF. CDR3 in DNA: TGTGCCAGTCGATCGGATTCGCTGCGGGATGAAAAACTGTTTTTT.

This chain links TRBV14 with TRBJ2-1; the D gene is possibly TRBD1 (7 bases). V gave up 4 bases and J gave up 2 bases, with 12 bases separating them. Looked up from germline, CDR1 is SGHDN and CDR2 is FVKESK. The CDR3 covers 15 residues. The CDR3 region has the DNA TGTGCCAGCAGCCTAGGGGGGACAGCCTACAATGAGCAGTTCTTC. Translating it yields CASSLGGTAYNEQFF.

The chain joins TRBV4-1 to TRBJ2-1; D perhaps matches TRBD2 (5 bases). The germline V gene encodes CDR1 MGHRA and CDR2 YSYEKL. Trimming shortened V by 8 bases and J by 5 bases, and 16 bases separated the two germline ends. The CDR3 covers 14 residues. CDR3 amino acids: CASHVFEGDNEQFF. The CDR3 nucleotides read TGCGCCAGCCACGTCTTCGAGGGAGACAATGAGCAGTTCTTC.

This chain uses TRBV7-8 with TRBJ2-7; weak D call: TRBD2 (6 bases). The germline V gene has CDR1 SGHVS and CDR2 FQNEAQ. This CDR3 has 15 amino acids. Trimming left V 5 bases short and J 1 base short, with 15 bases between. CDR3 in amino acids: CASSISTGVSYEQYF. The CDR3 bases are TGTGCCAGCAGCATATCGACGGGGGTTTCCTACGAGCAGTACTTC.

The gene calls are TRBV7-3 and TRBJ2-2; 10 bases map to TRBD2. This CDR3 region has 14 residues. The V gene end was trimmed by 10 bases and the J gene end by 9 bases; junction bases not matched to a gene: 11. Germline values: CDR1 SGHTA, CDR2 FQGTGA. CDR3 DNA: TGTGCCACCTCGCCTAGCGGGAGATTGAGGGAGCTGTTTTTT. Its translation is CATSPSGRLRELFF.

The rearrangement links TRBV15 to TRBJ2-3, with 8 positions matching TRBD2. CDR1 is LNHNV and CDR2 is YYDKDF in the germline V gene (reference sequence). V was pared by 0 bases and J by 6 bases, with 8 bases of the junction left unmatched. CDR3 length: 16 residues. The CDR3 DNA reads as TGTGCCACCAGCAGAGATCCGGGACTAGGGTTCGATACGCAGTATTTT. Amino acids: CATSRDPGLGFDTQYF.

This clone was seen only a few times. V and J are TRBV27 and TRBJ2-7, with 12 positions matching TRBD2. V was pared by 8 bases and J by 7 bases, with 6 bases of the junction left unmatched. The CDR3 length is 13 residues. Germline values: CDR1 MNHEY, CDR2 SMNVEV (reference sequence). The CDR3 loop reads CASQTSGGFEQYF. The DNA of the CDR3 is TGTGCCAGCCAGACTAGCGGGGGCTTTGAGCAGTACTTC.

The V gene is TRBV30, the J gene TRBJ2-3; 12 nucleotides agree with TRBD2. Germline V CDR1 and CDR2: GTSNPN, SVGIG (reference sequence). CDR3 length: 15 amino acids. Trimming removed 3 bases from V and 2 bases from J; junction bases left unmatched: 3. CDR3 residues: CAWSRLAGDTDTQYF. The DNA of the CDR3 is TGTGCCTGGAGCCGACTAGCGGGAGACACAGATACGCAGTATTTT.

The rearrangement joins TRBV7-8 to TRBJ2-7; 14 bases are shared with TRBD2. Germline assignment: CDR1 SGHVS and CDR2 FQNEAQ. J gave up 6 bases and V 1 base, and 8 bases lay outside the gene matches. CDR3 size: 17 residues. CDR3: CASSLGGGLAGVGEQYF. The CDR3 bases are TGTGCCAGCAGCTTAGGGGGGGGACTAGCGGGAGTTGGCGAGCAGTACTTC.

The count of this clone is one. The gene calls are TRBV7-2 and TRBJ2-1; 12 bases match TRBD2. The length of the CDR3 is 18 residues. V shed 1 base and J 7 bases; nucleotides not matched to a gene: 11. The germline V gene has CDR1 SGHTA and CDR2 FQGNSA. CDR3 in amino acids: CASSLELAGGLRGNEQFF. The DNA for the CDR3 is TGTGCCAGCAGCTTAGAACTAGCGGGAGGCCTAAGGGGGAATGAGCAGTTCTTC.

This clone was detected a few times. The chain links TRBV14 to TRBJ1-2; TRBD1 might be the D (5 bases). The germline CDR1 and CDR2 sequences are SGHDN and FVKESK. Trimming shortened V by 4 bases and J by 8 bases, and 14 bases separated the two germline ends. The CDR3 has 13 residues. As DNA, the CDR3 is TGTGCCAGCAGCCGTACCACGCAGGGAGGCTACACCTTC. Translated: CASSRTTQGGYTF.

The genes are TRBV19 and TRBJ1-3; TRBD1 matches at 9 bases. Germline CDR1 reads LNHDA; CDR2 reads SQIVND (reference sequence). Losses at the gene ends were 4 bases for V and 4 bases for J; bases not matched to a gene: 8. The CDR3 sequence is 16 residues long. The CDR3 DNA follows: TGTGCCAGTAGTAGAGGACAGGGGAAGGCGGGAAACACCATATATTTT. As protein: CASSRGQGKAGNTIYF.

The rearrangement joins TRBV9 to TRBJ2-2; 14 bases are a match to TRBD2. The germline V gene has CDR1 SGDLS and CDR2 YYNGEE. The length of the CDR3 is 18 residues. V shed 3 bases, J shed 4 bases, and the junction held 8 bases outside the gene matches. This CDR3 is CASSETGLAGVGTGELFF. Here the CDR3 DNA reads TGTGCCAGCAGCGAAACGGGACTAGCGGGAGTCGGCACCGGGGAGCTGTTTTTT. Full variable domain (rest looked up from reference TRBV9 and TRBJ2-2): DSGVTQTPKHLITATGQRVTLRCSPRSGDLSVYWYQQSLDQGLQFLIQYYNGEERAKGNILERFSAQQFPDLHSELNLSSLELGDSALYFCASSETGLAGVGTGELFFGEGSRLTVL.

The chain combines TRBV6-4 with TRBJ2-3, with D possibly matching TRBD1 (5 bases). Deletions cut 4 bases from V and 4 bases from J, with 9 bases between. Per the germline V gene, CDR1 is MRHNA and CDR2 is SNTAGT. This CDR3 has 13 residues. CDR3 sequence reads: CASSADRPDTQYF. DNA of the CDR3: TGTGCCAGCAGTGCCGACAGACCAGATACGCAGTATTTT.

The chain recombines TRBV30 with TRBJ2-2; D uncertain. V was trimmed by 0 bases and J by 3 bases, leaving 8 bases between them. Per the germline V gene, CDR1 is GTSNPN and CDR2 is SVGIG (reference sequence). There are 14 residues in the CDR3. DNA for the CDR3: TGTGCCTGGAGTGTACGACAAGACACCGGGGAGCTGTTTTTT. Its translation is CAWSVRQDTGELFF.

This chain joins TRBV4-3 and TRBJ2-3; a weak D match, TRBD2 (6 bases). Trimming removed 4 bases from V and 2 bases from J, with 10 bases in between. Germline V gene data show CDR1 as LGHNA and CDR2 as YSLEER. This CDR3 has 14 residues. Here the CDR3 DNA reads TGCGCCAGCAGCCCCGGGACTCACACAGATACGCAGTATTTT. Translated, it gives CASSPGTHTDTQYF.

This clone has a handful of counts. The chain couples TRBV5-4 to TRBJ2-1, with a tentative D call TRBD2 (6 bases). Trimming pared 2 bases from V and 10 bases from J, leaving 7 bases between. The CDR3 is 11 amino acids. Germline values: CDR1 SGHNT, CDR2 YYREEE (reference sequence). As DNA, the CDR3 is TGTGCCAGCAGCTTTGGGGGGGAGCAGTTCTTC. It codes for CASSFGGEQFF.

The chain has TRBV5-1 and TRBJ2-2; unclear D gene. Germline V lookup: CDR1 SGHRS, CDR2 YFSETQ. V was trimmed by 0 bases and J by 4 bases, leaving 4 bases between them. This CDR3 contains 13 residues. The CDR3 DNA is TGCGCCAGCAGCTTGGATAGCACCGGGGAGCTGTTTTTT. Amino acids: CASSLDSTGELFF.

This chain uses TRBV28 with TRBJ1-2; TRBD1 matches at 7 bases. V dropped 6 bases and J dropped 10; count of bases not matched to a gene: 14. This CDR3 contains 14 residues. The germline V gene has CDR1 MDHEN and CDR2 SYDVKM. This CDR3 reads CASRKTGTLIYYTF. The CDR3, as DNA: TGTGCCAGCAGAAAGACAGGGACCCTTATTTACTACACCTTC.

The table lists this clone with a count of one. Compared with germline, one end of the junction differs, possibly owing to a read error. The rearrangement links TRBV30 to TRBJ2-4; the match to TRBD2 covers 11 bases. Looked up from germline, CDR1 is GTSNPN and CDR2 is SVGIG (reference sequence). The CDR3 is 14 amino acids. CDR3 loop: CGLGLAGAKNIQYF. The CDR3 region has the DNA TGCGGCCTCGGACTAGCGGGAGCCAAAAACATTCAGTACTTC.

The chain couples TRBV25-1 to TRBJ1-4; 9 bases are a match to TRBD1. Germline V CDR1 and CDR2: MGHDK, SYGVNS. The CDR3 covers 16 residues. J lost 7 bases, V lost 3 bases, and 9 bases had no gene match. The chain's CDR3 is CASSDLLTGGVEKLFF. The DNA for the CDR3 is TGTGCCAGCAGTGACTTGTTGACAGGGGGGGTTGAAAAACTGTTTTTT. The full variable domain, completed using reference TRBV25-1 and TRBJ1-4, is EADIYQTPRYLVIGTGKKITLECSQTMGHDKMYWYQQDPGMELHLIHYSYGVNSTEKGDLSSESTVSRIRTEHFPLTLESARPSHTSQYLCASSDLLTGGVEKLFFGSGTQLSVL.

The gene calls are TRBV10-1 and TRBJ2-1; 12 nucleotides match TRBD2. Germline-derived CDR1 and CDR2 are WNHNN and SYGVQD (reference sequence). Losses at the gene ends were 0 bases for V and 7 bases for J; bases not matched to a gene: 13. The CDR3 spans 19 residues. The CDR3 DNA is TGCGCCAGCAGTGAGTCGAAGGGGAGGACTAGCGGGGCCCTTAATGAGCAGTTCTTC. Protein sequence: CASSESKGRTSGALNEQFF.